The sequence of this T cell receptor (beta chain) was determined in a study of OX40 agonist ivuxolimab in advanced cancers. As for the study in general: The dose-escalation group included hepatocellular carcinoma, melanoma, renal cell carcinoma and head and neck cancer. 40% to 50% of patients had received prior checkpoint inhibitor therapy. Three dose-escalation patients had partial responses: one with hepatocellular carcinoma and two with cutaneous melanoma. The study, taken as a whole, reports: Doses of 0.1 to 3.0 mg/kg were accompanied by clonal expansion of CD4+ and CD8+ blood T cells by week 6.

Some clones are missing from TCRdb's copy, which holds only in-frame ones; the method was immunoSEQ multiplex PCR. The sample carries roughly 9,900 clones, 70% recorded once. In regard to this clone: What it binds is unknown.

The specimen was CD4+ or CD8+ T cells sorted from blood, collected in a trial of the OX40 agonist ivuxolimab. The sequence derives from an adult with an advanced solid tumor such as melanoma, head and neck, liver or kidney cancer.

CDR3 region: CASSLFAEAFF. The CDR3 nucleotides are TGTGCCAGCAGCTTGTTCGCTGAAGCTTTCTTT. This sequence joins TRBV5-4 and TRBJ1-1; no firm D call. Germline V gives CDR1 SGHNT, CDR2 YYREEE (reference sequence). V dropped 1 base and J dropped 6 bases, with 4 bases sitting between them. The CDR3 extends over 11 amino acids.